The 30 T cell receptor beta chains below were found in one sample sequenced in a study of identifying expanded T cells in peripheral blood. Produced via immunoSEQ multiplex PCR; TCRdb's table is partial and in-frame only. Among approximately 81,000 clones, around 83% were seen once, and the ten largest hold around a fifth. Sequencing was carried out using blood. The receptors shown here come from a person aged 18 to 75 in good health.

V is TRBV19 and J is TRBJ2-2, with 11 bases lining up with TRBD1. Trimming cost V 5 bases and J 4 bases; bases outside gene matches: 6. Germline lookup yields CDR1 LNHDA and CDR2 SQIVND (reference sequence). This CDR3 is 16 amino acids long. The CDR3 DNA sequence: TGTGCCAGTAGTGCCGGACAGGGGGCAGGCACCGGGGAGCTGTTTTTT. Translated, it gives CASSAGQGAGTGELFF.

This clone showed up just a few times. The chain couples TRBV11-3 to TRBJ1-2, with a tentative D call TRBD1 (5 bases). The V gene lost 5 bases and the J gene lost 8 bases, with 15 bases spanning the gap. Germline values: CDR1 SGHNT, CDR2 YENEEA. The CDR3 loop spans 13 amino acids. The CDR3 DNA follows: TGTGCCAGCAGCGGCCAGCAGGGTGTAGGCTACACCTTC. It yields the protein CASSGQQGVGYTF. The full variable domain, its missing parts supplied by reference TRBV11-3 and TRBJ1-2, is EAGVVQSPRYKIIEKKQPVAFWCNPISGHNTLYWYLQNLGQGPELLIRYENEEAVDDSQLPKDRFSAERLKGVDSTLKIQPAELGDSAVYLCASSGQQGVGYTFGSGTRLTVV.

The V gene is TRBV4-3, the J gene TRBJ2-1; D perhaps matches TRBD2 (5 bases). Germline CDR1 LGHNA, CDR2 YSLEER. This CDR3 comprises 17 residues. V gave up 0 bases and J gave up 3 bases, with 15 bases separating them. The CDR3 region has the DNA TGCGCCAGCAGCCAAGATACGGCCGAAGGAGGCTACAATGAGCAGTTCTTC. Translated: CASSQDTAEGGYNEQFF.

V is TRBV28 and J is TRBJ1-2, with a tentative D call TRBD1 (5 bases). The CDR3 length is 15 residues. The germline V gene encodes CDR1 MDHEN and CDR2 SYDVKM. Trimming pared 1 base from V and 4 bases from J, leaving 13 bases between. The CDR3 is CASSLSQGLGYGYTF. CDR3 DNA: TGTGCCAGCAGTTTATCCCAGGGTCTCGGCTATGGCTACACCTTC.

The rearrangement joins TRBV15 to TRBJ1-2; weak D call: TRBD1 (5 bases). The ends were cut back, 0 bases at V and 4 bases at J, with 12 bases in the middle. This CDR3 spans 15 amino acids. Germline values: CDR1 LNHNV, CDR2 YYDKDF (reference sequence). The CDR3 loop is CATSRDRQGGYGYTF. Written as DNA, the CDR3 is TGTGCCACCAGCAGAGATCGCCAGGGAGGCTATGGCTACACCTTC.

The chain is built from TRBV15 and TRBJ2-7, with a weak D call TRBD2 (6 bases). The CDR3 is 13 residues long. Trimming left V 0 bases short and J 4 bases short, with 7 bases between. Germline V gene sequence: CDR1 LNHNV, CDR2 YYDKDF (reference sequence). The CDR3 DNA reads TGTGCCACCAGCAGAGATGCGGGGTACGAGCAGTACTTC. Its translation: CATSRDAGYEQYF. Full variable domain (remainder filled in from reference TRBV15 and TRBJ2-7): DAMVIQNPRYQVTQFGKPVTLSCSQTLNHNVMYWYQQKSSQAPKLLFHYYDKDFNNEADTPDNFQSRRPNTSFCFLDIRSPGLGDTAMYLCATSRDAGYEQYFGPGTRLTVT.

The V gene is TRBV7-8, the J gene TRBJ2-1; D is possibly TRBD1 (5 bases). In germline, CDR1 is SGHVS, CDR2 FQNEAQ. The CDR3 runs 15 residues. V lost 2 bases, J lost 4 bases, and 12 bases lay in between. CDR3 loop: CASSLQGAGYNEQFF. DNA of the CDR3: TGTGCCAGCAGCTTACAGGGCGCCGGTTACAATGAGCAGTTCTTC.

The chain carries TRBV29-1 and TRBJ2-7; D is unresolved. Deletions cut 4 bases from V and 0 bases from J, with 10 bases between. This CDR3 region has 13 residues. CDR1 SQVTM and CDR2 ANQGSEA come from the germline V gene. The CDR3 loop is CSVVPGYSYEQYF. CDR3 nucleotide sequence: TGCAGCGTTGTACCCGGATACTCCTACGAGCAGTACTTC.

In DNA, the CDR3 is TGTGCCAGCAGCGTAGCGGGAGTGAGGTGGGACAATGAGCAGTTCTTC. It encodes CASSVAGVRWDNEQFF. The rearrangement links TRBV9 to TRBJ2-1; D is possibly TRBD2 (6 bases). The CDR3 is made up of 16 amino acids. CDR1 is SGDLS, CDR2 YYNGEE, per germline. V was clipped by 0 bases and J by 5 bases, with 15 bases between them.

This chain uses TRBV6-5 with TRBJ1-2, with TRBD1 matching 10 bases. The CDR3 covers 15 residues. J gave up 8 bases and V 5 bases, and 11 bases lay outside the gene matches. The germline V gene encodes CDR1 MNHEY and CDR2 SVGAGI. The CDR3 sequence is CASSGPTGQGRGYTF. The CDR3 region has the DNA TGTGCCAGCAGTGGACCAACGGGACAGGGGCGCGGCTACACCTTC.

The chain has TRBV7-9 and TRBJ2-7; 7 bases agree with TRBD2. Germline assignment: CDR1 SEHNR and CDR2 FQNEAQ (reference sequence). Trimming cost V 8 bases and J 4 bases; bases outside gene matches: 2. The CDR3 is made up of 11 amino acids. CDR3 bases: TGTGCCAGCGGGAGGGAGTACGAGCAGTACTTC. Amino acids: CASGREYEQYF.

V and J are TRBV7-8 and TRBJ2-7; no clear D. V gave up 4 bases and J gave up 6 bases, with 13 bases separating them. The CDR3 has 13 amino acids. Germline V lookup: CDR1 SGHVS, CDR2 FQNEAQ. CDR3 nucleotides: TGTGCCAGCAGCTCCCACCTTACGTTCGAGCAGTACTTC. It codes for CASSSHLTFEQYF.

This rearrangement joins TRBV12-2 to TRBJ1-1. TRBV12-2 is a pseudogene locus. CDR3 length: 16 residues. The DNA for the CDR3 is TGTGCAAGTCGCTTAGCCCACGGGAAGGAGAACACTGAAGCTTTCTTT. Translated: CASRLAHGKENTEAFF.

This sequence joins TRBV28 and TRBJ2-7, with D possibly called TRBD1 or TRBD2 (6 bases each). Trimming took off 1 base at V and 6 bases at J, with 13 bases between the two ends. CDR3 size: 14 residues. Germline assignment: CDR1 MDHEN and CDR2 SYDVKM. The DNA of the CDR3 is TGTGCCAGCAGTTTATTAGGGGGGCGGATCGAGCAGTACTTC. It is translated as CASSLLGGRIEQYF.

This clone was counted only a few times. V gene TRBV13 combines with J gene TRBJ1-3; D gene uncertain. The V gene's germline CDR1 is PRHDT and CDR2 FYEKMQ (reference sequence). V was clipped by 1 base and J by 1 base, with 11 bases between them. CDR3 length: 16 residues. The CDR3 loop reads CASSLARGESGNTIYF. The CDR3 DNA follows: TGTGCCAGCAGCTTAGCCCGGGGAGAGTCTGGAAACACCATATATTTT.

The sample holds a few counts of this clone. The chain couples TRBV7-2 to TRBJ2-7; D might be TRBD1 (5 bases). With 1 base removed from V and 5 bases from J, the gap between germline ends came to 9 bases. CDR1 and CDR2 from the germline V gene are SGHTA and FQGNSA. The CDR3 length is 13 residues. Written as DNA, the CDR3 is TGTGCCAGCAGCTTAGAAGGGGTCCACGAGCAGTACTTC. This codes for CASSLEGVHEQYF.

CDR3 residues: CASSLVGTTRGGELFF. Written as DNA, the CDR3 is TGTGCCAGCAGCTTAGTCGGGACTACTAGGGGCGGGGAGCTGTTTTTT. The V call is TRBV11-2, the J call TRBJ2-2; 7 bases agree with TRBD2. Germline V gene lookup returns CDR1 SGHAT and CDR2 FQNNGV. V dropped 1 base and J dropped 7; count of bases not matched to a gene: 9. The CDR3 loop spans 16 amino acids.

The chain recombines TRBV29-1 with TRBJ2-1; D perhaps matches TRBD2 (5 bases). The CDR3 runs to 14 residues. Trimming took 4 bases from V and 3 from J, leaving 13 bases between them. CDR1 and CDR2 from the germline V gene are SQVTM and ANQGSEA. CDR3 in DNA: TGCAGCGTTGGGGCTGGCGGGCGCTACAATGAGCAGTTCTTC. It codes for CSVGAGGRYNEQFF.

The rearrangement uses TRBV2 and TRBJ1-2, with D possibly matching TRBD1 (5 bases). Germline V CDR1 and CDR2: SNHLY, FYNNEI. The V gene lost 5 bases and the J gene lost 3 bases, with 22 bases spanning the gap. The CDR3 has 17 residues. CDR3 region: CASSSGTAIVSDYGYTF. The CDR3 DNA reads as TGTGCCAGCAGTTCCGGGACTGCGATTGTCAGTGACTATGGCTACACCTTC.

The gene calls are TRBV18 and TRBJ1-1; D is uncertain. The CDR3 covers 15 residues. V dropped 2 bases and J dropped 0 bases, with 10 bases sitting between them. Germline V gene data show CDR1 as KGHSH and CDR2 as LQKENI. The CDR3 DNA sequence: TGTGCCAGCTCACCAAGGAGGGCTCTGAACACTGAAGCTTTCTTT. Amino acid sequence: CASSPRRALNTEAFF.

This clone was found a few times. The chain links TRBV19 to TRBJ1-2; TRBD1 matches 7 bases. Trimming removed 5 bases from V and 2 bases from J; junction bases left unmatched: 11. Germline V gives CDR1 LNHDA, CDR2 SQIVND (reference sequence). This CDR3 region has 16 residues. The CDR3 sequence: CASSARGQAENYGYTF. In DNA form, the CDR3 reads TGTGCCAGTAGTGCCCGAGGACAGGCCGAAAACTATGGCTACACCTTC.

The chain is built from TRBV18 and TRBJ1-1, with 7 bases matching TRBD1. This CDR3 region has 14 residues. The V gene's germline CDR1 is KGHSH and CDR2 LQKENI. J lost 1 base, V lost 3 bases, and 2 bases had no gene match. Written as DNA, the CDR3 is TGTGCCAGCTCACCTCAGGGGGGGAACACTGAAGCTTTCTTT. This codes for CASSPQGGNTEAFF.

This rearrangement joins TRBV5-1 to TRBJ2-5; D unclear. V lost 3 bases and J lost 2, with 11 bases in between. The CDR3 contains 14 residues. Germline CDR1 reads SGHRS; CDR2 reads YFSETQ. This CDR3 reads CASSSGPTQETQYF. The CDR3 coding sequence is TGCGCCAGCAGCTCCGGCCCCACACAAGAGACCCAGTACTTC.

This clone has only a few counts. This chain connects TRBV6-5 to TRBJ1-2; 10 bases fit TRBD1. Germline values: CDR1 MNHEY, CDR2 SVGAGI. This CDR3 comprises 14 residues. Losses at the gene ends were 7 bases for V and 5 bases for J; bases not matched to a gene: 7. CDR3 in amino acids: CASNPGQGWYGYTF. In DNA form, the CDR3 reads TGTGCCAGCAATCCGGGACAGGGGTGGTATGGCTACACCTTC.

This chain uses TRBV5-1 with TRBJ2-3; the D is unclear. The CDR3 runs to 13 residues. Germline-derived CDR1 and CDR2 are SGHRS and YFSETQ. The V gene lost 0 bases and the J gene lost 3 bases, with 5 bases spanning the gap. This CDR3 is CASSLGQTDTQYF. DNA for the CDR3: TGCGCCAGCAGCTTGGGCCAAACAGATACGCAGTATTTT.

The chain employs TRBV6-5 and TRBJ1-2; D is perhaps TRBD1 (6 bases). The CDR3 is 15 amino acids. Germline CDR1 reads MNHEY; CDR2 reads SVGAGI. V shed 6 bases and J shed 4 bases, with 18 bases lying between them. The CDR3 region has the DNA TGTGCCAGCAGCCAACAGGGAAGGAAGGGCTATGGCTACACCTTC. Translation: CASSQQGRKGYGYTF.

V and J are TRBV7-9 and TRBJ2-5; D is perhaps TRBD1 (6 bases). Trimming took off 5 bases at V and 4 bases at J, with 20 bases between the two ends. The CDR3 runs 16 residues. Germline lookup yields CDR1 SEHNR and CDR2 FQNEAQ (reference sequence). CDR3 DNA sequence: TGTGCCAGCAGCCCCCCGGGCAGGGGTGGTGCAGAGACCCAGTACTTC. Protein product: CASSPPGRGGAETQYF.

The chain joins TRBV29-1 to TRBJ2-1, with D maybe TRBD2 (6 bases). The germline CDR1 and CDR2 sequences are SQVTM and ANQGSEA. The CDR3 is 13 amino acids. Deletions cut 8 bases from V and 4 bases from J, with 15 bases between. CDR3 region: CSTGEGIYNEQFF. As DNA, the CDR3 is TGCAGCACGGGAGAGGGGATATACAATGAGCAGTTCTTC.

This chain joins TRBV28 and TRBJ2-1, with TRBD2 matching 7 bases. CDR1 is MDHEN and CDR2 is SYDVKM in the germline V gene. Losses at the gene ends were 3 bases for V and 0 bases for J; bases not matched to a gene: 2. The CDR3 length is 15 residues. CDR3 protein: CASSLGGSSYNEQFF. Here the CDR3 DNA reads TGTGCCAGCAGTTTGGGGGGGAGCTCCTACAATGAGCAGTTCTTC.

The chain recombines TRBV19 with TRBJ2-3, with 13 bases aligning to TRBD2. The CDR3 totals 15 residues. V gave up 6 bases and J gave up 4 bases; unmatched junction bases: 4. Germline V gene sequence: CDR1 LNHDA, CDR2 SQIVND (reference sequence). This CDR3 reads CASSRTSGSSDTQYF. CDR3 nucleotides: TGTGCCAGTAGCAGGACTAGCGGGAGCTCAGATACGCAGTATTTT.